The clone carrying this T cell receptor beta chain is a singleton in its sample. Its antigen remains unidentified. The table came from immunoSEQ multiplex PCR; TCRdb's copy has only in-frame clones and leaves some out. This table has 10,000 to 15,000 clones, about four fifths appearing once. These data belong to a study of T cell clonotyping in hematopoietic cell transplantation. Findings and limits, study-wide: Pathologically expanded recipient clonotypes increased progressively from day 30 to day 180 as diversity fell. At the given depth, recipient repertoires were over 97% de novo clonotypes. No sorting was done, leaving CD4 and CD8 contributions mixed.

The ends were cut back, 9 bases at V and 5 bases at J, with 11 bases in the middle. The length of the CDR3 is 11 residues. Germline lookup yields CDR1 SNHLY and CDR2 FYNNEI. Recipients were bled about 28 days pretransplant and at posttransplant days 30, 100, 180. The origin of this receptor is a female patient aged 40-50 years who had an allogeneic stem cell transplant from a related donor, so T cells may come from the graft donor. Some clones in this sample may be carry-over from other donors' samples. The sequenced sample was PBMCs, obtained 100 days after allogeneic stem cell transplant. The rearrangement uses TRBV2 and TRBJ2-7, with D perhaps TRBD1 (6 bases). CDR3 sequence reads: CARGYRDEQYF. CDR3 sequence (DNA): TGTGCCAGAGGGTACAGGGACGAGCAGTACTTC.